This TCR beta chain was recovered during a study of yellow fever vaccine responses in identical twins. On this clonotype: What it binds is not known.

Study outcomes and limitations: A vaccine T cell response that seemed partly convergent and partly personalized was reported in twins.

TCRdb re-analysed the RT-PCR reads in MiXCR, keeping a single row per CDR3 protein. Here the sample spans roughly 18,000 distinct CDR3 sequences, less than 75% being singletons. Trimming stripped 4 bases from V and 0 bases from J, with 11 bases between. This CDR3 comprises 15 residues. Germline CDR1 reads SGHRS; CDR2 reads YFSETQ. The chain links TRBV5-1 to TRBJ1-5, with a tentative D call TRBD1 (6 bases). Sequences were derived from T cells from blood (PBMCs), unsorted or a sorted subset (not recorded which), sampled before or after yellow fever vaccination (not recorded which). The clonotype originates from a woman between 18 and 29 years old who received the yellow fever vaccine. Written as DNA, the CDR3 is TGCGCCAGCAGCAACGAGGGGGGTAGCAATCAGCCCCAGCATTTT. It specifies CASSNEGGSNQPQHF.